This TCR beta chain was profiled in a study of multiple sclerosis patients with progressive multifocal leukoencephalopathy. Regarding time point: before natalizumab initiation. Trimming removed 1 base at V and 6 bases at J, with 13 bases between. Per the germline V gene, CDR1 is SGHVS and CDR2 is FQNEAQ. This CDR3 contains 14 residues. This table comes from immunoSEQ multiplex PCR, and its TCRdb copy is limited to in-frame clones, with some not included. The data show 25,000 to 35,000 clones, 88% seen once. This TCR derives from a human donor with multiple sclerosis. The sample comprised PBMCs. The chain employs TRBV7-8 and TRBJ2-7, with TRBD2 as a possible D gene (5 bases). In nucleotides, the CDR3 is TGTGCCAGCAGCTTAGGCCCGGGCGGGTTCGAGCAGTACTTC. Protein product: CASSLGPGGFEQYF.